The rows below give T cell receptor beta chains drawn from one sample of a study of T cells in Graves' hyperthyroidism and ophthalmopathy. TCRdb re-called the multiplex PCR reads with MiXCR, one entry per CDR3 protein. The data show approximately 600,000 distinct CDR3 sequences, with under 25% seen just once and approximately 30% held by the top ten. The specimen was blood. The source of these receptors is a man aged 25 to 40 with Graves' ophthalmopathy. Each CDR3 is given with its conserved first and last residue. The D gene is left open where the match is weak. Where a row states a size, it is once, few, many or the class of an expanded clone; other rows omit it.

V	size	D	J	DNA	CDR3
TRBV5-4	.	.	TRBJ1-1	TGTGCCAGCAGCTTGGATGGCGAAGGCGTCTCTGAAGCTTTCTTT	CASSLDGEGVSEAFF
TRBV7-2	.	.	TRBJ2-5	TGTGCCAGCAGCTTAGCTTACAGCCTAAAGGGGGAGACCCAGTACTTC	CASSLAYSLKGETQYF
TRBV15	.	.	TRBJ2-5	TGTGCCACCAGCAGGGCCGGGGAGACCCAGTACTTC	CATSRAGETQYF
TRBV3-1	many	.	TRBJ2-2	TGTGCCAGCAGCCAAGAGAGACTAGTTGGCACCGGGGAGCTGTTTTTT	CASSQERLVGTGELFF
TRBV27	.	TRBD2	TRBJ2-5	TGTGCCAGCAGTTTATCGGGACTAGCGGGACAGTACTTC	CASSLSGLAGQYF
TRBV28	.	.	TRBJ2-2	TGTGCCAGCAGTTCCGCCGCGGGATCGAACACCGGGGAGCTGGTTTTT	CASSSAAGSNTGELVF
TRBV6-1	many	.	TRBJ1-1	TGTGCCAGCAGTGTACAGAACGGGAACACTGAAGCTTTCTTT	CASSVQNGNTEAFF
TRBV28	.	TRBD1	TRBJ2-5	TGTGCCAGCAGTTTCGGGACAGGGGGCCGAGAGACCCAGTACTTC	CASSFGTGGRETQYF
TRBV3-1	.	.	TRBJ2-3	TGTGCCAGCACCGGACGGGGTGGCACAGATACGCAGTATTTT	CASTGRGGTDTQYF
TRBV7-3	few	.	TRBJ2-2	TGTGCCAGCAGCTCAATGGGGGAGCTGTTTTTT	CASSSMGELFF
TRBV28	.	TRBD1	TRBJ2-3	TGTGCCAGCACCGCCGGGACAGGGCAGACAGATACGCAGTATTTT	CASTAGTGQTDTQYF
TRBV7-9	few	TRBD1	TRBJ2-1	TGTGCCAGCAGCCTCGACAGGGAACCCCACAATGAGCAGTTCTTC	CASSLDREPHNEQFF
TRBV6-1	few	TRBD1	TRBJ1-1	TGTGCCAGCAGTGATACAGGGGGTCGGACTGAAGCTTTCTTT	CASSDTGGRTEAFF
TRBV4-1	.	.	TRBJ1-4	TGCGCCAGCAGCCCTTCTGGGGTCGGTAATGAAAAACTGTTTTTT	CASSPSGVGNEKLFF
TRBV11-2	.	.	TRBJ2-6	TGTGCCAGCAGCTTAGGACACTGGGGGGCTGGGGCCAACGTCCTGACTTTC	CASSLGHWGAGANVLTF
TRBV7-8	many	.	TRBJ1-5	TGTGCCAGCAGCGCAGGGGCCCATCAGCCCCAGCATTTT	CASSAGAHQPQHF
TRBV29-1	.	.	TRBJ2-5	TGCAGCGTCCCTCTGGGCGGCGATCTCGGGGGCCAGTACTTC	CSVPLGGDLGGQYF
TRBV6-1	many	TRBD2	TRBJ2-1	TGTGCCAGCAGTGAAGAGGTAGCGGGAGGTAATGAGCAGTTCTTC	CASSEEVAGGNEQFF
TRBV20-1	.	.	TRBJ2-7	TGCAGTGCTAGAGATTCGCCGGGGCAGTACTTC	CSARDSPGQYF
TRBV29-1	few	.	TRBJ1-1	TGCAGCGTTGAAGTTTGGGCAAAGAACACTGAAGCTTTCTTT	CSVEVWAKNTEAFF
TRBV28	many	TRBD2	TRBJ2-3	TGTGCCAGCAGTGTCGGACTAGCGAACACAGATACGCAGTATTTT	CASSVGLANTDTQYF
TRBV7-8	few	TRBD1	TRBJ2-7	TGTGCCAGCAGCTTGGGACAGATCTCCTACGAGCAGTACTTC	CASSLGQISYEQYF
TRBV11-2	many	TRBD2	TRBJ2-1	TGTGCCAGCAGCTTACCACTAGCGGGAGGAAGTAATGAGCAGTTCTTC	CASSLPLAGGSNEQFF
TRBV18	.	.	TRBJ1-2	TGTGCCAGCTCACCGGCTGGCAGGATACCTTATGGCTACACCTTC	CASSPAGRIPYGYTF
TRBV28	many	.	TRBJ1-2	TGTGCCAGCCGACAGGTGTTGGGCTACACCTTC	CASRQVLGYTF
TRBV6-2/TRBV6-3	many	.	TRBJ1-2	TGTGCCAGCAGTTACTCGCGAAACCGGAGGTCCTATGGCTACACCTTC	CASSYSRNRRSYGYTF
TRBV4-1	.	TRBD2	TRBJ2-5	TGCGCCAGCAGCCATGGCCCCCCTCCTAGCGGCGACGAGACCCAGTACTTC	CASSHGPPPSGDETQYF
TRBV12-3/TRBV12-4	many	TRBD2	TRBJ2-1	TGTGCCAGCAGCACAGGACTAGCGGGAGGGCAGTTCTTC	CASSTGLAGGQFF
TRBV6-1	.	.	TRBJ1-5	TGTGCCAGCAGCCGACTAGGGCCCTTCGGAGATAGCAATCAGCCCCAGCATTTT	CASSRLGPFGDSNQPQHF
TRBV7-8	few	.	TRBJ2-5	TGTGCCAGCAGCTTCCATGGGGCCCGGGAGACCCAGTACTTC	CASSFHGARETQYF
TRBV28	many	.	TRBJ1-5	TGTGCCAGCAGTTTAGAGGGTTTCGGCAATCAGCCCCAGCATTTT	CASSLEGFGNQPQHF
TRBV5-1	.	TRBD2	TRBJ2-1	TGCGCCAGCAGCATAGGACTAGCGGGAGGTCCCAATGAGCAGTTCTTC	CASSIGLAGGPNEQFF
TRBV28	many	.	TRBJ1-3	TGCGCCAGCAGCTCCGGGGGCACTGGAAACACCATATATTTT	CASSSGGTGNTIYF
TRBV5-1	many	TRBD2	TRBJ2-1	TGTGCCAGCAGCTTAGGACTAGCGGGAGGGAATGAGCAGTTCTTC	CASSLGLAGGNEQFF
TRBV2	many	.	TRBJ2-1	TGTGCCAGCAGTGATTTTAGCGGCCCAAACAATGAGCAGTTCTTC	CASSDFSGPNNEQFF
TRBV27	few	.	TRBJ1-2	TGTGCCAGCAGTTTCTCAGGGCTTAGCGGCTACACCTTC	CASSFSGLSGYTF
TRBV9	.	.	TRBJ2-1	TGTGCCAGCAGCGTAGGGCTAGGTTCCTACAATGAGCAGTTCTTC	CASSVGLGSYNEQFF
TRBV5-1	many	TRBD2	TRBJ2-1	TGCGCCAGCAGCTTGGACACGACTAGCGGACGGTCCAATGAGCAGTTCTTC	CASSLDTTSGRSNEQFF
TRBV19	.	TRBD1	TRBJ2-2	TGTGCCAGTAGAACAGGGACAGCGAACACCGGGGAGCTGTTTTTT	CASRTGTANTGELFF
TRBV5-1	many	.	TRBJ2-7	TGCGCCAGCAGCTTGGATACTACCGCAGGCCACTACGAGCAGTACTTC	CASSLDTTAGHYEQYF
TRBV3-1	many	TRBD1	TRBJ2-7	TGTGCCAGCAGCCCGGACAGGGGTATCTACGAGCAGTACTTC	CASSPDRGIYEQYF
TRBV6-2/TRBV6-3	few	TRBD2	TRBJ2-5	TGTGCCAGCAGTTACGACGGCCGGCGGGAGGTTGAGACCCAGTACTTC	CASSYDGRREVETQYF
TRBV6-2/TRBV6-3	many	.	TRBJ1-1	TGTGCCAGCAGCACGGGGGGTGTGACTGAAGCTTTCTTT	CASSTGGVTEAFF
TRBV4-1	.	.	TRBJ1-4	TGCGCCAGCAGCCCAACTTCGGGACGGATTAATGAAAAACTGTTTTTT	CASSPTSGRINEKLFF
TRBV6-1	.	TRBD2	TRBJ2-1	TGTGCCAGCAACCTATTCGGGATAGCGGGAAAGAATGAGCAGTTCTTC	CASNLFGIAGKNEQFF
TRBV20-1	.	TRBD1	TRBJ1-1	TGCAGTGCTGGAAGGGGACAGCAGAACACTGAAGCTTTCTTT	CSAGRGQQNTEAFF
TRBV30	.	.	TRBJ1-1	TGTGCCTGGAGTCCGAGTAGGACAGTACGGGACCTTGAAGCTTTCTTT	CAWSPSRTVRDLEAFF
TRBV29-1	.	.	TRBJ2-5	TGCAGCGTTGTTGTAAGGGGGGAGACCCAGTACTTC	CSVVVRGETQYF
TRBV20-1	few	.	TRBJ2-1	TGCAGTGCTATCCTACTTAGGATGGGGAGCTCCTACAATGAGCAGTTCTTC	CSAILLRMGSSYNEQFF
TRBV7-3	few	.	TRBJ2-3	TGTGCCAGCAGCCCGTACCCCACAGATACGCAGTATTTT	CASSPYPTDTQYF
TRBV5-6	many	TRBD2	TRBJ2-3	TGTGCCAGCAGCTTCGCGGGAGGGCCGCAGTATTTT	CASSFAGGPQYF
TRBV20-1	.	TRBD1	TRBJ2-5	TGCAGTGCTAGAAACCCCGGGACAGGGGTATTCCAGACCCAGTACTTC	CSARNPGTGVFQTQYF
TRBV20-1	few	TRBD1	TRBJ1-3	TGCAGTGCTTACAGGGGGCTTGGAAACACCATATATTTT	CSAYRGLGNTIYF
TRBV25-1	.	.	TRBJ1-2	TGTGCCAGCAGTGGCTCCTCCGGGACGAACTATGGCTACACCTTC	CASSGSSGTNYGYTF
TRBV11-2	many	TRBD2	TRBJ2-7	TGTGCCAGCAGCCCCGAGGCTAGCGGGAGATACGAGCAGTACTTC	CASSPEASGRYEQYF
TRBV24-1	few	.	TRBJ1-4	TGTGCCACCAGTGATTCAGGAAGGGGGAATGAAAAACTGTTTTTT	CATSDSGRGNEKLFF
TRBV10-3	few	.	TRBJ2-1	TGTGCCATCAGTGAGTCCGGGGGCTCCTACAATGAGCAGTTCTTC	CAISESGGSYNEQFF